Sequencing of this T cell receptor beta chain was carried out in a study of T cells of healthy individuals. TCRdb re-analysed the 5' RACE reads in MiXCR, keeping a single row per CDR3 protein. The sample gives 60,000 to 80,000 distinct CDR3 sequences, about 17% of which show up once; approximately 4.7% is in the top ten. CDR1 and CDR2 (germline): SGHRS, YFSETQ. The V gene lost 5 bases and the J gene lost 0 bases, with 12 bases spanning the gap. The length of the CDR3 is 15 residues. The sequence came from a human donor in good health. V and J are TRBV5-1 and TRBJ2-1; D tentatively fits TRBD1 or TRBD2 (5 bases each). CDR3 amino acids: CASRRDVGSYNEQFF. CDR3 DNA sequence: TGCGCCAGCAGACGGGACGTCGGCTCCTACAATGAGCAGTTCTTC.